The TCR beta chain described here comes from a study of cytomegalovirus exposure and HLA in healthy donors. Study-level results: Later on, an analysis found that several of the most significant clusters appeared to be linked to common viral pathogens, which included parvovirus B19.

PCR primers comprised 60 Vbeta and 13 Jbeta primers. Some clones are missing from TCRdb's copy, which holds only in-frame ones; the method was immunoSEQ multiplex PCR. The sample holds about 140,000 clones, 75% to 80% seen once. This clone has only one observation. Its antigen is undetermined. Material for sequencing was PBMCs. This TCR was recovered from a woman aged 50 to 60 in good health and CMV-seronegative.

The CDR3 DNA reads TGCGCCAGCAGCCATCCGGGACAGGCGACCTACGAGCAGTACTTC. Its translation is CASSHPGQATYEQYF. The chain links TRBV4-1 to TRBJ2-5, with 8 positions matching TRBD1. The J call is doubtful: the DNA matches TRBJ2-7 better. Germline CDR1 reads MGHRA; CDR2 reads YSYEKL. The length of the CDR3 is 15 residues.